The clone carrying this TCR beta chain has only a few counts. Its target is not known. Each sorted population was over 95% pure. The data derive from a study of beta chain features in type 1 diabetes. Study results and limitations: TCRB CDR3 length was moderately but significantly reduced in all four CD4+ subsets of Type 1 diabetes patients.

This CDR3 comprises 13 residues. Germline V gives CDR1 SGHNT, CDR2 YYREEE (reference sequence). Trimming cost V 4 bases and J 5 bases, with 12 bases left between them. What was sequenced were expressed TCRB transcripts, since all of the isolated RNA had been reverse transcribed. Sequencing was performed with immunoSEQ multiplex PCR; in TCRdb, only in-frame clones are kept and a portion is missing. The sample lists about 710,000 clones, about an eighth occurring once. Sequencing input: naive CD4+ T cells from blood. The V call is TRBV5-4, the J call TRBJ2-5, with D maybe TRBD1 (6 bases). The receptor comes from a young man with type 1 diabetes. The CDR3 DNA reads as TGTGCCAGCAGCGTAACAGGGACGGAGACCCAGTACTTC. Translation: CASSVTGTETQYF.